This T cell receptor beta chain was captured by sequencing in a study of radiotherapy plus CTLA-4 blockade in lung cancer. Overall study results and limits: Reported findings show early blood T cell clone dynamics, with interferon-beta, best predicted response. Blood TCR clones of tumor origin expanded after radiotherapy plus ipilimumab.

Chemo-refractory metastatic non-small-cell lung cancer patients were treated with focal radiation plus CTLA-4 blockade with ipilimumab. Of note for this clone: Its target is unknown.

There are 15 residues in the CDR3. Germline values: CDR1 MNHNY, CDR2 SVGAGI (reference sequence). The V gene lost 9 bases and the J gene lost 0 bases, with 15 bases spanning the gap. Repertoires were generated with immunoSEQ multiplex PCR, while TCRdb's copy carries only in-frame clones and drops some. Of about 15,000 clones in the sample, around 67% are singletons; the top ten hold more than 45%. The rearrangement links TRBV6-6 to TRBJ1-5; D ambiguous. The receptor's source is a human donor with non-small cell lung cancer whose response to radiotherapy plus ipilimumab could not be evaluated. The sample was peripheral blood, taken from a patient treated with radiotherapy plus ipilimumab. CDR3 DNA sequence: TGTGCCAGTCAAGCAGGTACCGCTAGCAATCAGCCCCAGCATTTT. Translated: CASQAGTASNQPQHF.